Each of the 18 T cell receptor beta chains below was sequenced from the same sample in a study of blood T cell repertoires in COVID-19. Data came from immunoSEQ multiplex PCR; TCRdb stores just in-frame clones and leaves some out. This sample has hundreds of thousands of clones; more than 65% occur once, and the top ten carry roughly 8%. Sequencing was performed on peripheral blood. The receptors shown here come from a woman aged 80 or older with acute or convalescent COVID-19.

This clone turned up a few times. The V gene is TRBV27, the J gene TRBJ2-5; 12 nucleotides match TRBD2. Germline lookup yields CDR1 MNHEY and CDR2 SMNVEV (reference sequence). After removal of 3 bases from V and 5 bases from J, the junction contained 7 bases not matched to a gene. This CDR3 contains 16 residues. DNA of the CDR3: TGTGCCAGCAGTTTCTCGACTAGCGGGAGCACGGAGACCCAGTACTTC. Translated: CASSFSTSGSTETQYF.

This chain connects TRBV5-1 to TRBJ2-5, with D tentatively TRBD1 (5 bases). The CDR3 sequence is 16 residues long. The ends were cut back, 0 bases at V and 1 base at J, with 13 bases in the middle. Germline CDR1 and CDR2: SGHRS and YFSETQ. As DNA, the CDR3 is TGCGCCAGCAGCTTGGGCGCCGGTGGGGCCCAAGAGACCCAGTACTTC. Amino acids: CASSLGAGGAQETQYF.

This clone was observed a few times. The chain is built from TRBV12-5 and TRBJ2-1; tentative D call: TRBD2 (6 bases). The length of the CDR3 is 13 residues. Germline V gene data show CDR1 as LGHNT and CDR2 as FRNRAP. Trimming took off 4 bases at V and 13 bases at J, with 17 bases between the two ends. DNA for the CDR3: TGTGCTAGTGGTTCGAATCCCGGGACTGAACAGTTCTTC. Amino acids: CASGSNPGTEQFF.

The rearrangement links TRBV5-1 to TRBJ2-2, with 9 nucleotides matching TRBD2. In germline, CDR1 is SGHRS, CDR2 YFSETQ. The CDR3 length is 14 residues. J was trimmed by 6 bases and V by 4 bases; bases with no gene match: 4. In DNA form, the CDR3 reads TGCGCCAGCAGCATTAGCGGGGGAGCCGGGGAGCTGTTTTTT. Its translation is CASSISGGAGELFF. Using reference TRBV5-1 and TRBJ2-2 for the parts outside the CDR3, the full variable domain is KAGVTQTPRYLIKTRGQQVTLSCSPISGHRSVSWYQQTPGQGLQFLFEYFSETQRNKGNFPGRFSGRQFSNSRSEMNVSTLELGDSALYLCASSISGGAGELFFGEGSRLTVL.

The V and J genes are TRBV10-2 and TRBJ1-2; D gene ambiguous. V was shortened by 6 bases and J by 1 base, with 15 bases between the two germline ends. CDR1 and CDR2 from the germline V gene are WSHSY and SAAADI. The CDR3 extends over 15 amino acids. The CDR3 DNA reads as TGCGCCAGCAGGGAAGGCTACCGACATAACTATGGCTACACCTTC. Protein sequence: CASREGYRHNYGYTF.

This clone was found a few times. This sequence joins TRBV21-1 and TRBJ1-1. TRBV21-1 has pseudogene status. This CDR3 is 18 amino acids long. The CDR3: CASSKMEEPHTPNTEAFF. The CDR3 coding sequence is TGTGCCAGCAGCAAAATGGAGGAGCCACACACACCGAACACTGAAGCTTTCTTT.

A remark on this clone: The junction departs from germline at one end; a sequencing error may be responsible. The chain has TRBV29-1 and TRBJ2-1; 7 bases align to TRBD2. Germline V gene lookup returns CDR1 SQVTM and CDR2 ANQGSEA. The CDR3 spans 15 residues. The CDR3 here is CSVEGTTTSHNEQFF. The CDR3 DNA reads TGCAGCGTTGAGGGGACTACCACCTCCCACAATGAGCAGTTCTTC.

The DNA of the CDR3 is TGTGCCAGCAGTCCCGGGGTCGGGACAGGGAGCTACGAGCAGTACTTC. Its protein product is CASSPGVGTGSYEQYF. This chain joins TRBV27 and TRBJ2-7; the match to TRBD1 covers 9 bases. After removal of 5 bases from V and 3 bases from J, the junction contained 11 bases not matched to a gene. In germline, CDR1 is MNHEY, CDR2 SMNVEV (reference sequence). The CDR3 spans 16 residues.

As concerns this clone: This same CDR3 is encoded by further DNA sequences in the sample. This chain's CDR3 is CAISDGGYQPQHF. The DNA of the CDR3 is TGTGCCATCAGTGATGGAGGCTATCAGCCCCAGCATTTT. The V and J genes are TRBV10-3 and TRBJ1-5; unclear D gene. The CDR3 totals 13 residues. The V gene's germline CDR1 is ENHRY and CDR2 SYGVKD. V shed 3 bases and J shed 5 bases, with 8 bases lying between them.

The J gene is TRBJ2-5, the V gene TRBV5-1; D might be TRBD2 (6 bases). Per the germline V gene, CDR1 is SGHRS and CDR2 is YFSETQ. CDR3 length: 15 residues. Trimming shortened V by 4 bases and J by 5 bases, and 18 bases separated the two germline ends. CDR3 loop: CASSPGLYRKETQYF. The CDR3 DNA reads as TGCGCCAGCAGCCCGGGACTTTACCGGAAGGAGACCCAGTACTTC.

In its sample, this clone is medium-sized (0.01 to 0.1%). The chain recombines TRBV6-4 with TRBJ1-4; no reliable D call. Germline loops: CDR1 MRHNA, CDR2 SNTAGT. CDR3 length: 13 amino acids. Between the trimmed V and J ends, which lost 5 bases and 7 bases, there was a span of 11 bases. The CDR3 DNA follows: TGTGCCAGCAGTACAAGGGAGGCTGAAAAACTGTTTTTT. This gives the protein CASSTREAEKLFF.

The chain carries TRBV19 and TRBJ2-2; TRBD2 agrees at 7 bases. V shed 5 bases and J 4 bases; nucleotides not matched to a gene: 4. The CDR3 covers 14 residues. Looked up from germline, CDR1 is LNHDA and CDR2 is SQIVND (reference sequence). This CDR3 is CASSRDYRTGELFF. CDR3 coding DNA: TGTGCCAGTAGTCGGGACTATCGCACCGGGGAGCTGTTTTTT.

The chain couples TRBV11-2 to TRBJ2-3; D is possibly TRBD2 (5 bases). The CDR3 has 16 residues. V was shortened by 3 bases and J by 5 bases, with 18 bases between the two germline ends. Germline CDR1 is SGHAT and CDR2 is FQNNGV. Here the CDR3 DNA reads TGTGCCAGCAGCTTGCGGAGCGGTCATACGGGAGATACGCAGTATTTT. Residues: CASSLRSGHTGDTQYF.

The rearrangement links TRBV6-5 to TRBJ2-2; 8 bases align to TRBD1. CDR3 size: 14 residues. V shed 6 bases and J 6 bases; nucleotides not matched to a gene: 6. Germline CDR1 and CDR2: MNHEY and SVGAGI. Here the CDR3 reads CASRLDRGAGELFF. The CDR3 coding sequence is TGTGCCAGCAGATTAGACAGGGGCGCCGGGGAGCTGTTTTTT.

This clone was recorded once. V and J are TRBV2 and TRBJ2-5; 12 bases agree with TRBD1. The J segment lost 5 bases and the V segment lost 6 bases, leaving 7 bases of the junction unmatched. The CDR3 spans 15 residues. CDR1 is SNHLY, CDR2 FYNNEI, per germline. In nucleotides, the CDR3 is TGTGCCAGCAGAACAGGGACAGGGGGCGAGGAGACCCAGTACTTC. It translates to CASRTGTGGEETQYF.

The table lists this clone with a count of one. V is TRBV6-1 and J is TRBJ2-2; 10 nucleotides align to TRBD1. Germline V gene data show CDR1 as MNHNS and CDR2 as SASEGT. With 4 bases clipped from V and 3 bases from J, the junction kept 5 bases outside the gene matches. The CDR3 runs to 16 residues. The CDR3 bases are TGTGCCAGCAGTGGACAGGGGGCCGGGTACACCGGGGAGCTGTTTTTT. As protein: CASSGQGAGYTGELFF.

This sequence joins TRBV16 and TRBJ2-1; 7 bases are shared with TRBD1. The junction had 4 bases not matched to a gene; V was cut back by 0 bases and J by 5 bases. From germline, CDR1 is KGHSY and CDR2 FQNENV. The CDR3 has 15 amino acids. The CDR3 coding sequence is TGTGCCAGCAGCCAATCGTCAGGGGGTCACAATGAGCAGTTCTTC. Protein: CASSQSSGGHNEQFF. The entire variable domain, with the rest obtained from reference TRBV16 and TRBJ2-1, is as follows: GEEVAQTPKHLVRGEGQKAKLYCAPIKGHSYVFWYQQVLKNEFKFLISFQNENVFDETGMPKERFSAKCLPNSPCSLEIQATKLEDSAVYFCASSQSSGGHNEQFFGPGTRLTVL.

The rearrangement joins TRBV28 to TRBJ1-2, with D possibly being TRBD1 (6 bases). This CDR3 region has 14 residues. Trimming cost V 5 bases and J 2 bases, with 12 bases left between them. Germline CDR1 is MDHEN and CDR2 is SYDVKM. CDR3 coding DNA: TGTGCCAGCAGTAAACCCGGACAGAACTATGGCTACACCTTC. This codes for CASSKPGQNYGYTF.